A single sample gave rise to the 8 T cell receptor beta chains below, sequenced in a study of shared clonotypes between healthy human individuals. Clones were read by immunoSEQ multiplex PCR, and TCRdb kept only the in-frame ones, dropping some. The sample yields around 1.9 million clones, just over 90% seen once. Naive CD8 isolation took CD45RO-negative cells positively selected for CCR7 and excluded terminally differentiated effector memory CD45RA+ cells. The source material was naive CD8+ T cells from PBMCs. Receptors were obtained from a young man in good health. Some clones in this sample may be carry-over from other donors' samples.

This chain joins TRBV5-6 and TRBJ1-2; D remains unclear. Trimming shortened V by 0 bases and J by 5 bases, and 5 bases separated the two germline ends. Germline CDR1 is SGHDT and CDR2 is YYEEEE. The CDR3 is made up of 12 amino acids. In nucleotides, the CDR3 is TGTGCCAGCAGCTTGGCGGGGTATGGCTACACCTTC. Its translation: CASSLAGYGYTF. Variable domain in full (rest from reference TRBV5-6 and TRBJ1-2): DAGVTQSPTHLIKTRGQQVTLRCSPKSGHDTVSWYQQALGQGPQFIFQYYEEEERQRGNFPDRFSGHQFPNYSSELNVNALLLGDSALYLCASSLAGYGYTFGSGTRLTVV.

Concerning this clone itself: Other DNA sequences from this sample encode an identical CDR3 as well. The chain employs TRBV27 and TRBJ2-5; D might be TRBD1 (5 bases). V was pared by 6 bases and J by 2 bases, with 10 bases between. The CDR3 is 13 amino acids. Per germline, CDR1 MNHEY and CDR2 SMNVEV (reference sequence). CDR3 amino acids: CASRGRGQETQYF. Written as DNA, the CDR3 is TGTGCCAGCAGAGGTAGGGGTCAAGAGACCCAGTACTTC.

The rearrangement uses TRBV19 and TRBJ2-7, with D possibly being TRBD2 (7 bases). V was pared by 5 bases and J by 2 bases, with 16 bases between. The V gene's germline CDR1 is LNHDA and CDR2 SQIVND (reference sequence). This CDR3 has 15 residues. The CDR3 region is CASSALGGPPYEQYF. The CDR3 bases are TGTGCCAGTAGTGCGCTGGGGGGGCCACCCTACGAGCAGTACTTC.

The gene calls are TRBV2 and TRBJ2-5; 7 bases agree with TRBD2. The CDR3 length is 14 residues. Germline CDR1 SNHLY, CDR2 FYNNEI. The J segment lost 5 bases and the V segment lost 7 bases, leaving 10 bases of the junction unmatched. DNA for the CDR3: TGTGCCAGCATCGGTGCGGGAGTCGCGGAGACCCAGTACTTC. Its protein product is CASIGAGVAETQYF.

The J gene is TRBJ2-7, the V gene TRBV5-4, with 15 positions matching TRBD2. V shed 4 bases, J shed 6 bases, and the junction held 5 bases outside the gene matches. The CDR3 is 15 residues long. Germline V gene sequence: CDR1 SGHNT, CDR2 YYREEE (reference sequence). The CDR3 region is CASSPGLAGGFEQYF. The CDR3 DNA follows: TGTGCCAGCAGCCCGGGACTAGCGGGAGGCTTCGAGCAGTACTTC.

For the CDR3, the DNA is TGTGCCAGCAGTAACCGGGACAGGTTTGTCTATGGCTACACCTTC. Its protein product is CASSNRDRFVYGYTF. The chain is built from TRBV28 and TRBJ1-2, with 8 bases aligning to TRBD1. Germline V CDR1 and CDR2: MDHEN, SYDVKM. CDR3 size: 15 residues. The J segment lost 4 bases and the V segment lost 5 bases, leaving 9 bases of the junction unmatched.

This clone has only one observation. The rearrangement links TRBV27 to TRBJ2-7, with 10 bases identical to TRBD2. J gave up 6 bases and V 0 bases, and 5 bases lay outside the gene matches. The CDR3 runs 15 residues. Germline loops: CDR1 MNHEY, CDR2 SMNVEV (reference sequence). CDR3 loop: CASSLSPAGGSEQYF. DNA of the CDR3: TGTGCCAGCAGTTTATCTCCAGCGGGAGGGTCCGAGCAGTACTTC.

The chain couples TRBV13 to TRBJ1-1; 7 bases map to TRBD1. V lost 0 bases to trimming and J lost 8 bases; unmatched junction nucleotides: 0. The germline V gene encodes CDR1 PRHDT and CDR2 FYEKMQ (reference sequence). The CDR3 sequence is 12 residues long. The CDR3 spells CASSLGQGEAFF. The CDR3, as DNA: TGTGCCAGCAGCTTAGGACAGGGGGAAGCTTTCTTT.